One and the same sample provided the 20 T cell receptor beta chains below, sequenced in a study of immune evolution from preneoplasia to lung adenocarcinoma. Profiled with immunoSEQ multiplex PCR; TCRdb holds only in-frame clones, not every one. The table has more than 5,000 clones, roughly 77% seen once; the top ten hold 5.5% to 6.5%. The sample taken for sequencing was FFPE invasive lung adenocarcinoma tissue. These receptors came from a person aged 50-59 years with lung adenocarcinoma.

The chain carries TRBV15 and TRBJ2-1; a weak D match, TRBD2 (5 bases). This CDR3 spans 13 amino acids. Germline V CDR1 and CDR2: LNHNV, YYDKDF (reference sequence). V lost 3 bases, J lost 9 bases, and 12 bases lay in between. CDR3 in amino acids: CATSRELESEQFF. The CDR3 DNA is TGTGCCACCAGCAGGGAACTAGAATCTGAGCAGTTCTTC.

The chain carries TRBV6-1 and TRBJ2-1, with D possibly matching TRBD1 (6 bases). Germline V gene sequence: CDR1 MNHNS, CDR2 SASEGT. Trimming took off 4 bases at V and 5 bases at J, with 12 bases between the two ends. The CDR3 extends over 14 amino acids. CDR3 coding DNA: TGTGCCAGCAGTGCTCATACAGGGAACAATGAGCAGTTCTTC. Protein product: CASSAHTGNNEQFF.

On this clone itself: Compared with germline, one end of the junction differs, possibly owing to a read error. The V gene is TRBV7-7, the J gene TRBJ2-1, with TRBD2 matching over 7 bases. This CDR3 is built from 14 residues. The germline V gene has CDR1 SSHAT and CDR2 FNYEAQ (reference sequence). This CDR3 reads CASSAGEGYNEQFF. The CDR3 region has the DNA TGTGCTAGCAGCGCGGGAGAGGGCTACAATGAGCAGTTCTTC.

The chain carries TRBV30 and TRBJ1-5, with D possibly TRBD1 on 5 matching bases. The V gene's germline CDR1 is GTSNPN and CDR2 SVGIG (reference sequence). This CDR3 spans 14 amino acids. V shed 4 bases and J shed 0 bases, with 10 bases lying between them. CDR3 coding DNA: TGTGCCTGGAAGGGGCAGAATAGCAATCAGCCCCAGCATTTT. Its translation: CAWKGQNSNQPQHF.

The chain combines TRBV7-6 with TRBJ2-7; a possible D gene is TRBD2 (6 bases). The CDR3 covers 14 residues. Germline CDR1 and CDR2: SGHVS and FNYEAQ. V lost 1 base and J 12 bases, leaving 19 bases between the germline ends. CDR3 sequence reads: CASSLEEGSLGRYF. The CDR3 region has the DNA TGTGCCAGCAGCTTAGAGGAGGGCTCCCTGGGTCGGTACTTC.

The rearrangement uses TRBV28 and TRBJ1-2; TRBD1 matches 7 bases. Germline trimming cut 2 bases from V and 7 bases from J; bases unmatched to any gene: 7. The germline gives CDR1 MDHEN, CDR2 SYDVKM. The CDR3 is made up of 14 amino acids. CDR3 in amino acids: CASSLTGEGGGYTF. CDR3 bases: TGTGCCAGCAGTTTAACAGGGGAGGGTGGTGGCTACACCTTC.

The chain recombines TRBV7-9 with TRBJ2-7; D not certain. Trimming cost V 1 base and J 1 base, with 11 bases left between them. CDR3 length: 15 amino acids. Germline V lookup: CDR1 SEHNR, CDR2 FQNEAQ (reference sequence). The CDR3 DNA follows: TGTGCCAGCAGCTTAGTCCCCTCGAGGTCCTACGAGCAGTACTTC. Translating it yields CASSLVPSRSYEQYF.

The chain links TRBV2 to TRBJ2-1; 10 positions match TRBD2. From germline, CDR1 is SNHLY and CDR2 FYNNEI. V shed 6 bases, J shed 10 bases, and the junction held 9 bases outside the gene matches. The CDR3 length is 14 residues. The CDR3: CASSPSGRAREQFF. The CDR3 DNA reads as TGTGCCAGCAGCCCCAGCGGGAGGGCAAGGGAGCAGTTCTTC.

The chain has TRBV5-1 and TRBJ2-7; D call uncertain. The V end lost 0 bases, the J end lost 6 bases, and 10 bases lay between the germline ends. The CDR3 spans 13 residues. Per the germline V gene, CDR1 is SGHRS and CDR2 is YFSETQ. The CDR3 DNA reads TGCGCCAGCAGCTTGGGGCCGAAGGTCGAGCAGTACTTC. Translation: CASSLGPKVEQYF. The variable domain in full, with the rest retrieved from reference TRBV5-1 and TRBJ2-7, is KAGVTQTPRYLIKTRGQQVTLSCSPISGHRSVSWYQQTPGQGLQFLFEYFSETQRNKGNFPGRFSGRQFSNSRSEMNVSTLELGDSALYLCASSLGPKVEQYFGPGTRLTVT.

This sequence joins TRBV14 and TRBJ2-1; 11 nucleotides match TRBD2. V gave up 2 bases and J gave up 8 bases; unmatched junction bases: 5. CDR1 and CDR2 from the germline V gene are SGHDN and FVKESK. The CDR3 contains 15 residues. The CDR3 loop is CASSQTSGRRDEQFF. CDR3 in DNA: TGTGCCAGCAGCCAAACTAGCGGGAGAAGGGATGAGCAGTTCTTC.

The gene calls are TRBV11-3 and TRBJ1-1, with unresolved D. Looked up from germline, CDR1 is SGHNT and CDR2 is YENEEA. V was pared by 5 bases and J by 6 bases, with 13 bases between. CDR3 length: 13 residues. The CDR3 nucleotides are TGTGCCAGCAGCAACTACGATGGCTCTGAAGCTTTCTTT. It is translated as CASSNYDGSEAFF.

This clone was picked up one time. This chain uses TRBV19 with TRBJ2-7, with 12 bases matching TRBD2. The CDR3 covers 14 residues. The J segment lost 7 bases and the V segment lost 7 bases, leaving 8 bases of the junction unmatched. Germline V gives CDR1 LNHDA, CDR2 SQIVND (reference sequence). The chain's CDR3 is CASKRLAGVQEQYF. CDR3 nucleotides: TGTGCCAGTAAGCGACTAGCGGGAGTTCAAGAGCAGTACTTC.

This clone has a handful of counts. The chain carries TRBV7-6 and TRBJ2-1; D is ambiguous. The V gene's germline CDR1 is SGHVS and CDR2 FNYEAQ. The CDR3 is 11 amino acids. Trimming pared 2 bases from V and 10 bases from J, leaving 6 bases between. CDR3 sequence (DNA): TGTGCCAGCAGCTTAACGGAGGAGCAGTTCTTC. Translation gives CASSLTEEQFF.

The chain is built from TRBV5-1 and TRBJ2-5; D unclear. The CDR3 consists of 15 residues. Trimming took 7 bases from V and 4 from J, leaving 20 bases between them. Germline V CDR1 and CDR2: SGHRS, YFSETQ. This CDR3 is CASFRGGSVRETQYF. The CDR3 DNA reads TGCGCCAGCTTTCGAGGTGGATCGGTTCGAGAGACCCAGTACTTC.

The rearrangement links TRBV11-2 to TRBJ2-5; 11 bases fit TRBD2. Germline values: CDR1 SGHAT, CDR2 FQNNGV. This CDR3 contains 16 residues. Germline trimming cut 5 bases from V and 4 bases from J; bases unmatched to any gene: 9. CDR3 sequence reads: CASSGQLAGAAETQYF. DNA of the CDR3: TGTGCCAGCAGCGGGCAACTAGCGGGAGCAGCAGAGACCCAGTACTTC.

For the CDR3, the DNA is TGTGCCAGCAGTTACGGGCAGAGCAATTCACCCCTCCACTTT. This encodes CASSYGQSNSPLHF. The chain joins TRBV6-6 to TRBJ1-6, with D unclear. Germline-derived CDR1 and CDR2 are MNHNY and SVGAGI (reference sequence). This CDR3 has 14 amino acids. V was trimmed by 2 bases and J by 7 bases, leaving 9 bases between them.

V and J are TRBV30 and TRBJ1-2; D perhaps matches TRBD1 (6 bases). The CDR3 loop spans 14 amino acids. From germline, CDR1 is GTSNPN and CDR2 SVGIG (reference sequence). Trimming removed 8 bases from V and 4 bases from J, with 20 bases in between. The CDR3 DNA reads TGTGCCCTGAAGCAGGGGACGACCTTCTATGGCTACACCTTC. It yields the protein CALKQGTTFYGYTF.

This chain connects TRBV28 to TRBJ1-1; 8 positions agree with TRBD1. Germline values: CDR1 MDHEN, CDR2 SYDVKM. After removal of 7 bases from V and 0 bases from J, the junction contained 10 bases not matched to a gene. There are 16 residues in the CDR3. CDR3 sequence (DNA): TGTGCCAGCAACGCCCGCAGGGGGCTATTGAACACTGAAGCTTTCTTT. It codes for CASNARRGLLNTEAFF.

V is TRBV7-3 and J is TRBJ2-3; 10 bases agree with TRBD2. The CDR3 has 18 residues. J gave up 4 bases and V 0 bases, and 10 bases lay outside the gene matches. Germline V gives CDR1 SGHTA, CDR2 FQGTGA. As DNA, the CDR3 is TGTGCCAGCAGCTTAACTGGGTCTAGCGGGAGAGTAGCAGATACGCAGTATTTT. Its translation: CASSLTGSSGRVADTQYF.

In this sample, this clone turned up once. The sample carries other DNA sequences with the same CDR3. The chain couples TRBV19 to TRBJ1-2; D gene ambiguous. V was clipped by 4 bases and J by 4 bases, with 13 bases between them. Germline CDR1 and CDR2: LNHDA and SQIVND (reference sequence). The CDR3 is made up of 14 amino acids. CDR3 sequence: CASSTPGRAYGYTF. The CDR3 coding sequence is TGTGCCAGTAGTACCCCCGGGAGGGCCTATGGCTACACCTTC.